The entry below gives a single TCR beta chain sequence along with its context. Its antigen specificity is not known. It has no much larger one-base neighbor in the sample; base qualities were not kept. The treatment or condition label corresponds to: oral pan-JAK inhibitor, 5-10 mg twice daily. Lesional scalp punch biopsies and peripheral blood were obtained from alopecia areata patients. After PBMCs were isolated by density centrifugation and stained for CD3, CD4 and CD8, a FACSAria was used to sort CD4+ and CD8+ T cells. The protocol used for the library was the immunoSEQ multiplex PCR assay. For TCR sequencing, RNA was extracted from every sample and reverse transcribed into cDNA to serve as template. SuperScript III was used to make first-strand cDNA, primed with a 2:1 mix of oligo-dT and random hexamers. A synthetic immune receptor repertoire was used to assess amplification bias, and residual bias was removed computationally. In the source study's methods: Raw reads were preprocessed to remove errors, and CDR3 was defined by IMGT conventions from the conserved cysteine to phenylalanine. To get clonality, Shannon entropy was normalized by log2 of the number of productive unique TCRs and the result was subtracted from 1. Whether each scalp clone was CD4 or CD8 was inferred by checking scalp TCRbeta sequences against the CD4 and CD8 repertoires from sorted blood. Entries here come from immuneACCESS through TCRdb and include only in-frame sequences with V and J called. Some clones fail to appear in such tables; in the studies checked, an unresolved V gene covers under half of the shortfall, and the cause of the remainder is unknown. That table is the source of V, J and clone size, and D and trimming were worked out from the DNA. Here the sample has roughly 100,000 clones; 85% to 90% occur a single time. The ten largest clones represent 11% of the sample.

The data belong to a study of CD8+ T cells in alopecia areata (dated by TCRdb to the late 2010s). Study-wide context: Treated patients were enrolled in an open-label pilot trial of oral tofacitinib at 5 to 10 mg twice daily for moderate-to-severe alopecia areata. Tofacitinib-treated patients had biopsies at baseline and at 4 and 24 weeks of treatment, with a later scalp biopsy in several patients. Human TCRbeta sequencing covered scalp tissue and sorted CD4+ and CD8+ peripheral blood T cells from patchy and totalis/universalis alopecia areata patients and healthy controls. RNA was obtained with the PAXgene miRNA kit for fixed scalp, the miRNeasy kit for PBMCs, and the RNeasy kit for mouse skin. Scalp clonality was compared across normal scalp (n=4), patchy alopecia areata scalp (n=8), and alopecia totalis/universalis scalp (n=8). High-throughput TCRbeta sequencing was used to examine T cell clonal expansion in alopecia areata in both the C3H/HeJ mouse model and human patients. Patients received tofacitinib for 6 to 18 months and were then followed off drug for 6 months to check for delayed response and recurrence. The SALT score, which quantifies the percentage of affected scalp surface area, was used to measure disease severity in treated patients. immunoSEQ multiplex PCR using 35 Vbeta forward primers and 13 Jbeta reverse primers was used to amplify TCRbeta CDR3 regions. What the research found in general, with its limitations: Lesional scalp, especially in alopecia totalis/universalis, showed higher clonality and more expanded CD8+ clones than normal scalp, suggesting antigenic drive. Unlike mouse skin, which is dominated by gammadelta T cells, normal human skin has resident alphabeta T cells that are also sequenced, and this complicates analysis of the scalp TCR repertoire. Because the treated cohort was small and had just a single nonresponder, larger studies are needed to establish links between baseline CD8+ expansion and response. Shared TCR sequences between patients were less evident than in mice, which may be partly attributable to HLA diversity in the patient population. During tofacitinib treatment, many expanded lesional clones stuck around in both scalp and blood, and this persistence may partly explain why relapse happens after treatment is stopped. With tofacitinib, both scalp clonality and the number of expanded CD8+ clones among the top 100 scalp clones went down significantly.

V drops 4 bases and J drops 2 bases, leaving 10 bases in between. The CDR3 contains 14 residues, cysteine and phenylalanine counted. The sequence is cut down to CDR3 DNA, 42 bases in frame from base 1. The CDR1 and CDR2 encoded by the germline V gene are KGHSH and LQKENI. The chain uses TRBV18 and TRBJ2-3, and perhaps TRBD2 as D gene, on 5 matching bases. The sample was CD8+ T cells sorted from blood, taken at week 34, from a patient treated with tofacitinib. The receptor was derived from a human donor with alopecia areata. The sequenced DNA: TGTGCCAGCTCACGACTAACAAACACAGATACGCAGTATTTT. This translates into CASSRLTNTDTQYF.